One sample yielded the 27 T cell receptor beta chains listed below, sequenced in a study of shared clonotypes between healthy human individuals. The method was immunoSEQ multiplex PCR; TCRdb's version includes in-frame clones alone and lacks a portion of them. The data show more than 2,000,000 clones, with over 85% seen just once and 0.14% held by the top ten. Input material: naive CD4+ T cells sorted from blood. The subset here: CD45RA+ positively selected. The origin of the receptors is a man in his late teens or twenties in good health.

This sequence joins TRBV25-1 and TRBJ2-5; D perhaps matches TRBD2 (7 bases). In germline, CDR1 is MGHDK, CDR2 SYGVNS. The CDR3 consists of 15 residues. V lost 6 bases and J lost 1, with 15 bases in between. The DNA of the CDR3 is TGTGCCAGCAGCCCAACGGGGGGCACCCAAGAGACCCAGTACTTC. The encoded protein is CASSPTGGTQETQYF.

This chain uses TRBV6-1 with TRBJ2-5, with D uncertain. V lost 3 bases and J lost 4, with 15 bases in between. CDR1 and CDR2 from the germline V gene are MNHNS and SASEGT. The CDR3 spans 15 residues. CDR3 DNA sequence: TGTGCCAGCAGTGAGGCGAGGCCACAAAGAGAGACCCAGTACTTC. Its translation: CASSEARPQRETQYF.

The chain recombines TRBV18 with TRBJ1-1, with D possibly TRBD1 on 5 matching bases. The germline gives CDR1 KGHSH, CDR2 LQKENI. The length of the CDR3 is 16 residues. Trimming took off 0 bases at V and 3 bases at J, with 14 bases between the two ends. CDR3 residues: CASSPPPGRGDTEAFF. CDR3 DNA sequence: TGTGCCAGCTCACCACCTCCGGGGCGGGGCGACACTGAAGCTTTCTTT.

The chain employs TRBV28 and TRBJ2-3; D call uncertain. This CDR3 has 12 residues. Germline CDR1 and CDR2: MDHEN and SYDVKM. V was pared by 4 bases and J by 7 bases, with 9 bases between. CDR3 in DNA: TGTGCCAGCAGTTCCGACCAGAATACGCAGTATTTT. The encoded protein is CASSSDQNTQYF.

V and J are TRBV10-3 and TRBJ1-2; 8 nucleotides match TRBD1. From germline, CDR1 is ENHRY and CDR2 SYGVKD. J gave up 4 bases and V 5 bases, and 3 bases lay outside the gene matches. The CDR3 contains 13 residues. CDR3 in DNA: TGTGCCATCAGTCCGGGACAGGTCTATGGCTACACCTTC. The encoded protein is CAISPGQVYGYTF.

V usage is TRBV7-2 and J usage is TRBJ2-1; D is uncertain. The CDR3 covers 14 residues. Trimming cost V 0 bases and J 8 bases, with 11 bases left between them. The germline V gene encodes CDR1 SGHTA and CDR2 FQGNSA. CDR3 region: CASSLAGTLDEQFF. The CDR3 nucleotides read TGTGCCAGCAGCTTAGCGGGCACCTTAGATGAGCAGTTCTTC. Full variable domain (remainder filled in from reference TRBV7-2 and TRBJ2-1): GAGVSQSPSNKVTEKGKDVELRCDPISGHTALYWYRQSLGQGLEFLIYFQGNSAPDKSGLPSDRFSAERTGGSVSTLTIQRTQQEDSAVYLCASSLAGTLDEQFFGPGTRLTVL.

This clone was counted between two and nine times. V and J are TRBV30 and TRBJ1-1; D unclear. The germline V and J ends were trimmed by 0 bases and 0 bases, with 8 bases remaining between them. The CDR3 totals 14 residues. Germline V gene lookup returns CDR1 GTSNPN and CDR2 SVGIG (reference sequence). The CDR3 DNA is TGTGCCTGGAGTGTACACGGGATGAACACTGAAGCTTTCTTT. It yields the protein CAWSVHGMNTEAFF.

The chain couples TRBV6-5 to TRBJ1-6; TRBD1 might be the D (6 bases). CDR3 length: 14 amino acids. Germline-derived CDR1 and CDR2 are MNHEY and SVGAGI. Trimming removed 7 bases at V and 4 bases at J, with 11 bases between. CDR3 DNA: TGTGCCAGCAAACAGGGAATATATAATTCACCCCTCCACTTT. It specifies CASKQGIYNSPLHF.

The chain carries TRBV6-5 and TRBJ2-3; the match to TRBD2 covers 7 bases. The CDR3 is made up of 15 amino acids. The junction had 6 bases not matched to a gene; V was cut back by 6 bases and J by 0 bases. Germline V lookup: CDR1 MNHEY, CDR2 SVGAGI. CDR3 in amino acids: CASRPRGVSTDTQYF. CDR3 in DNA: TGTGCCAGCAGGCCCCGGGGGGTTAGCACAGATACGCAGTATTTT.

V gene TRBV11-3 combines with J gene TRBJ2-3; 9 nucleotides match TRBD2. The CDR3 extends over 15 amino acids. In germline, CDR1 is SGHNT, CDR2 YENEEA. V lost 1 base and J lost 2; bases outside the gene matches: 1. The CDR3 region has the DNA TGTGCCAGCAGCTTAGGCGGGAGGGTCACAGATACGCAGTATTTT. Residues: CASSLGGRVTDTQYF.

The rearrangement joins TRBV6-5 to TRBJ1-2; D uncertain. V was pared by 2 bases and J by 2 bases, with 9 bases between. The CDR3 has 14 residues. Germline CDR1 MNHEY, CDR2 SVGAGI. As DNA, the CDR3 is TGTGCCAGCAGTTACAGTGGACGAAACTATGGCTACACCTTC. Encoded protein: CASSYSGRNYGYTF.

The chain carries TRBV18 and TRBJ1-3; 12 bases are shared with TRBD1. Germline loops: CDR1 KGHSH, CDR2 LQKENI. Germline trimming cut 4 bases from V and 6 bases from J; bases unmatched to any gene: 13. There are 18 residues in the CDR3. The CDR3 here is CASSQVITGTGGENTIYF. DNA for the CDR3: TGTGCCAGCTCACAAGTGATCACCGGGACAGGGGGCGAAAACACCATATATTTT.

The rearrangement uses TRBV10-3 and TRBJ2-7; D may be TRBD1 (5 bases). CDR1 is ENHRY, CDR2 SYGVKD, per germline. Trimming removed 4 bases from V and 5 bases from J, with 15 bases in between. The CDR3 length is 14 residues. The CDR3 region has the DNA TGTGCCATCAGTGGTCGGCAGGGTACGGACGAGCAGTACTTC. Its protein product is CAISGRQGTDEQYF.

About this clone: The sample has other DNA sequences that encode this CDR3 too. This chain joins TRBV6-1 and TRBJ2-7; a weak D match, TRBD2 (7 bases). V lost 4 bases and J 4 bases, leaving 14 bases between the germline ends. The CDR3 spans 14 residues. Germline CDR1 is MNHNS and CDR2 is SASEGT. CDR3 sequence: CASSGGGASYEQYF. DNA for the CDR3: TGTGCCAGCAGTGGTGGGGGGGCGTCGTACGAGCAGTACTTC.

The gene calls are TRBV20-1 and TRBJ1-1; 8 bases are shared with TRBD1. This CDR3 contains 11 residues. The trim removed 3 bases at V and 12 bases at J, leaving 6 bases unmatched. Per the germline V gene, CDR1 is DFQATT and CDR2 is SNEGSKA (reference sequence). The CDR3 loop reads CSARSGDRTFF. As DNA, the CDR3 is TGCAGTGCTAGGAGTGGGGACAGGACTTTCTTT.

The J gene is TRBJ2-3, the V gene TRBV11-3; a weak D match, TRBD1 (7 bases). Deletions cut 5 bases from V and 2 bases from J, with 17 bases between. The germline gives CDR1 SGHNT, CDR2 YENEEA. This CDR3 region has 16 residues. For the CDR3, the DNA is TGTGCCAGCAGCCCAGGGGGGACTTTATCCACAGATACGCAGTATTTT. Translation: CASSPGGTLSTDTQYF.

The chain has TRBV30 and TRBJ2-3; 7 bases line up with TRBD2. In germline, CDR1 is GTSNPN, CDR2 SVGIG (reference sequence). The CDR3 is 13 amino acids. Germline trimming cut 4 bases from V and 4 bases from J; bases unmatched to any gene: 5. CDR3 sequence reads: CAWMVRESDTQYF. The DNA of the CDR3 is TGTGCCTGGATGGTGCGGGAGTCAGATACGCAGTATTTT.

The rearrangement joins TRBV6-5 to TRBJ2-7, with D perhaps TRBD1 (6 bases). V gave up 6 bases and J gave up 0 bases, with 15 bases separating them. This CDR3 has 15 residues. Germline V gene data show CDR1 as MNHEY and CDR2 as SVGAGI. The chain's CDR3 is CASSPTAGASYEQYF. DNA for the CDR3: TGTGCCAGCAGCCCCACCGCAGGGGCCTCCTACGAGCAGTACTTC.

This chain connects TRBV7-9 to TRBJ1-6, with D possibly TRBD1 on 6 matching bases. CDR1 is SEHNR, CDR2 FQNEAQ, per germline (reference sequence). CDR3 length equals 14 residues. Trimming left V 5 bases short and J 10 bases short, with 15 bases between. The CDR3 region is CASSITGFGSPLHF. The CDR3 coding sequence is TGTGCCAGCAGCATCACAGGGTTTGGGTCACCCCTCCACTTT.

The J gene is TRBJ1-2, the V gene TRBV7-2, with a possible D match to TRBD1 (5 bases). The V gene lost 1 base and the J gene lost 5 bases, with 17 bases spanning the gap. CDR1 and CDR2 (germline): SGHTA, FQGNSA. The CDR3 covers 16 residues. CDR3 sequence: CASSLVAGKSLYGYTF. CDR3 DNA: TGTGCCAGCAGCTTAGTAGCAGGGAAGAGTTTATATGGCTACACCTTC.

In regard to this clone: In the same sample, other DNA sequences code for this CDR3. The J gene is TRBJ2-3, the V gene TRBV5-1, with 14 bases lining up with TRBD2. Germline V gives CDR1 SGHRS, CDR2 YFSETQ. With 0 bases clipped from V and 6 bases from J, the junction kept 3 bases outside the gene matches. The CDR3 totals 16 residues. The CDR3 DNA follows: TGCGCCAGCAGCTTGGGACTAGCGGGGGGGCACGATACGCAGTATTTT. As protein: CASSLGLAGGHDTQYF.

The rearrangement uses TRBV6-5 and TRBJ2-3, with a weak D call TRBD1 (6 bases). Germline-derived CDR1 and CDR2 are MNHEY and SVGAGI. The V gene lost 0 bases and the J gene lost 2 bases, with 9 bases spanning the gap. The CDR3 is 15 amino acids. CDR3 in amino acids: CASSYSGGPTDTQYF. The CDR3 DNA is TGTGCCAGCAGTTACTCTGGGGGCCCCACAGATACGCAGTATTTT.

The chain couples TRBV10-1 to TRBJ2-3, with a possible D match to TRBD1 (6 bases). Looked up from germline, CDR1 is WNHNN and CDR2 is SYGVQD (reference sequence). V was cut by 5 bases and J by 2 bases, with 11 bases left in between. The CDR3 loop spans 14 amino acids. The CDR3 region has the DNA TGCGCCAGCAGTACCGGGACACACACAGATACGCAGTATTTT. Its protein is CASSTGTHTDTQYF.

Comments on this clone: At the DNA level, this CDR3 is encoded by other sequences in the same sample as well. DNA for the CDR3: TGTGCCAGTAGTATCGGACAGGGCACTAATGAAAAACTGTTTTTT. Its protein product is CASSIGQGTNEKLFF. The gene calls are TRBV19 and TRBJ1-4; TRBD1 matches at 8 bases. CDR3 size: 15 residues. The germline CDR1 and CDR2 sequences are LNHDA and SQIVND (reference sequence). With 3 bases clipped from V and 2 bases from J, the junction kept 2 bases outside the gene matches.

V gene TRBV18 combines with J gene TRBJ1-2, with D perhaps TRBD1 (5 bases). Germline V lookup: CDR1 KGHSH, CDR2 LQKENI. Trimming took off 3 bases at V and 4 bases at J, with 15 bases between the two ends. This CDR3 contains 15 residues. CDR3: CASSPEAGQSYGYTF. The CDR3 nucleotides are TGTGCCAGCTCACCCGAGGCAGGGCAGAGCTATGGCTACACCTTC.

This chain uses TRBV19 with TRBJ1-5; maybe TRBD1 (5 bases). The germline V and J ends were trimmed by 6 bases and 2 bases, with 17 bases remaining between them. In germline, CDR1 is LNHDA, CDR2 SQIVND (reference sequence). The CDR3 contains 16 residues. The CDR3 bases are TGTGCCAGTAGCTCACCAGGGATTCTGGGCAATCAGCCCCAGCATTTT. This sequence encodes CASSSPGILGNQPQHF. The whole variable domain, filled in from reference TRBV19 and TRBJ1-5, reads DGGITQSPKYLFRKEGQNVTLSCEQNLNHDAMYWYRQDPGQGLRLIYYSQIVNDFQKGDIAEGYSVSREKKESFPLTVTSAQKNPTAFYLCASSSPGILGNQPQHFGDGTRLSIL.

The chain joins TRBV28 to TRBJ1-4; 8 bases fit TRBD1. V lost 5 bases, J lost 6 bases, and 8 bases stayed unmatched. CDR1 is MDHEN, CDR2 SYDVKM, per germline. The CDR3 runs to 15 residues. The CDR3 nucleotides read TGTGCCAGCAGTCATGCAGGGGGCGAGTATGAAAAACTGTTTTTT. Its protein is CASSHAGGEYEKLFF.